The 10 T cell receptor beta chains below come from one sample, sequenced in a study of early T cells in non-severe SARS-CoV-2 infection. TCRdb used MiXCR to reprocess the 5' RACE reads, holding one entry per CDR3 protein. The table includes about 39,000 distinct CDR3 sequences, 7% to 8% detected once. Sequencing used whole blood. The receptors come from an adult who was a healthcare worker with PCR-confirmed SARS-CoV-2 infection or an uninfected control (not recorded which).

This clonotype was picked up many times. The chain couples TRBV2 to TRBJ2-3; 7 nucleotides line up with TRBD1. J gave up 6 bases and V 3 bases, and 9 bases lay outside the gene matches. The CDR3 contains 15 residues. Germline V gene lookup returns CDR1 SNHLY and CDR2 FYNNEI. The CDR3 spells CASSELLGGRDTQYF. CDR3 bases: TGTGCCAGCAGTGAGCTGTTAGGGGGCCGGGATACGCAGTATTTT.

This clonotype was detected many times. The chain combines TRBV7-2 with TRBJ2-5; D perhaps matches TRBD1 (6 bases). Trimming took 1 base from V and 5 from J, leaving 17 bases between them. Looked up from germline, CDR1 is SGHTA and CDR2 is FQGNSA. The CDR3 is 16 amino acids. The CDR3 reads CASSLGLQGGLETQYF. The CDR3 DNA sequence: TGTGCCAGCAGCTTAGGACTTCAAGGGGGTTTGGAGACCCAGTACTTC.

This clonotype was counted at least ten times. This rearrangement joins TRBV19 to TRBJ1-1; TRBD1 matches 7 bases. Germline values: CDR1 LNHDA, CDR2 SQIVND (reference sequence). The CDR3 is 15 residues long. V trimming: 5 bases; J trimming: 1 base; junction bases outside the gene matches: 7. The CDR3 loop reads CASSRNRDRNTEAFF. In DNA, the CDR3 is TGTGCCAGTAGTCGGAACCGGGACAGGAACACTGAAGCTTTCTTT. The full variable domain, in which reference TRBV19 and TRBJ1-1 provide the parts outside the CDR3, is DGGITQSPKYLFRKEGQNVTLSCEQNLNHDAMYWYRQDPGQGLRLIYYSQIVNDFQKGDIAEGYSVSREKKESFPLTVTSAQKNPTAFYLCASSRNRDRNTEAFFGQGTRLTVV.

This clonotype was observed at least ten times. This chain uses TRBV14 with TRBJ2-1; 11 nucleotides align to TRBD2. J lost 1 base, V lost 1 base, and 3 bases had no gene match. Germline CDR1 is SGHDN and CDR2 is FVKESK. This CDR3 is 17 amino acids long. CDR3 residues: CASSQAPSGGSYNEQFF. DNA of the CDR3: TGTGCCAGCAGCCAAGCCCCTAGCGGGGGGTCCTACAATGAGCAGTTCTTC.

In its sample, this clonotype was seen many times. CDR3 DNA sequence: TGCGCCAGCAGCCAAGATGCCGCCTGGGGCTACACCTTC. Translated: CASSQDAAWGYTF. J is TRBJ1-2 and V is TRBV4-3; no firm D call. The V and J ends lost 0 bases and 8 bases respectively, with 10 bases between them. The CDR3 covers 13 residues. In germline, CDR1 is LGHNA, CDR2 YSLEER.

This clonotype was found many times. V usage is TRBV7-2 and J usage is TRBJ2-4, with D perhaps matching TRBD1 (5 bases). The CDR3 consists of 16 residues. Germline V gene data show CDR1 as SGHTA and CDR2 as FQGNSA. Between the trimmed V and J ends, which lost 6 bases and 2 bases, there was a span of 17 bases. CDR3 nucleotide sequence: TGTGCCAGCAGATCCGAACCAGGGCCGACCAAAAACATTCAGTACTTC. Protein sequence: CASRSEPGPTKNIQYF.

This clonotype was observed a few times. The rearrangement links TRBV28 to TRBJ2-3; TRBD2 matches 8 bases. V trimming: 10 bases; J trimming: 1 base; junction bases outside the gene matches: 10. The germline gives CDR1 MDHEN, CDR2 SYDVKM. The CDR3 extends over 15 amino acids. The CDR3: CATSGGALGTDTQYF. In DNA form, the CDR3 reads TGTGCCACCTCCGGGGGGGCGCTGGGCACAGATACGCAGTATTTT.

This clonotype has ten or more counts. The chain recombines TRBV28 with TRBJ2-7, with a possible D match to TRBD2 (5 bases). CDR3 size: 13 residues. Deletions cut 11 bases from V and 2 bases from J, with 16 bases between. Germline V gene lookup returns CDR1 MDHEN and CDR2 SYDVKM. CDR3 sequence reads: CAAQPRGTYEQYF. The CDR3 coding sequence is TGTGCCGCTCAACCCCGGGGAACCTACGAGCAGTACTTC.

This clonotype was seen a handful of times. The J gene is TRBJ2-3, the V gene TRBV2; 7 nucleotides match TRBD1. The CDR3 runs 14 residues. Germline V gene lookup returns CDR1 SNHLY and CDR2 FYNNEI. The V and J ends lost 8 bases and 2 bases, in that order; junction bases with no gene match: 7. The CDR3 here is CASAGQGVTDTQYF. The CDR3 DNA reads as TGTGCCAGCGCAGGGCAGGGGGTCACAGATACGCAGTATTTT.

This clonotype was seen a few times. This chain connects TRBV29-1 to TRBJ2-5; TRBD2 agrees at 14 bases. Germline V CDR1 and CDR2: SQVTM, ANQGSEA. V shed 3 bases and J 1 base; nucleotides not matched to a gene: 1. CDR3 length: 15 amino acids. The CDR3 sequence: CSVEGTSGGQETQYF. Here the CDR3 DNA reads TGCAGCGTTGAGGGGACTAGCGGGGGCCAAGAGACCCAGTACTTC.